Listed below are T cell receptor beta chains from one sample, sequenced in a study of blood T cell repertoires in COVID-19. TCRdb's table, derived via immunoSEQ multiplex PCR, lists solely in-frame clones and lacks some. The data show about 120,000 clones, about 90% seen once. The sequencing input was peripheral blood. The receptors originated from a human donor in a cohort sampled during active COVID-19. Both conserved end residues are part of each CDR3. Each record gives: CDR3 protein, CDR3 DNA, D gene, J gene, V gene, clone size. D genes are given only for firm matches. The listing skips clone size in some rows; elsewhere it reads once, few, many or a size class.

CDR3: CASSEQGYAQAFF
DNA: TGTGCCAGTAGTGAACAGGGGTACGCTCAAGCTTTCTTT
D: TRBD1
J: TRBJ1-1
V: TRBV19
size: few

CDR3: CASMRLSEAFF
DNA: TGTGCCAGCATGCGTTTATCGGAAGCTTTCTTT
D: -
J: TRBJ1-1
V: TRBV6-5
size: -

CDR3: CASSLRQHSGANVLTF
DNA: TGTGCCAGCAGCTTGCGACAGCACTCTGGGGCCAACGTCCTGACTTTC
D: -
J: TRBJ2-6
V: TRBV5-6
size: -

CDR3: CASGGQGSTEAFF
DNA: TGTGCCAGCGGTGGACAGGGGAGTACTGAAGCTTTCTTT
D: TRBD1
J: TRBJ1-1
V: TRBV14
size: -

CDR3: CASSLAQGLDGYTF
DNA: TGTGCCAGCAGCTTAGCACAGGGCCTCGATGGCTACACCTTC
D: -
J: TRBJ1-2
V: TRBV11-3
size: -

CDR3: CASSTRLTGELFF
DNA: TGTGCCAGCAGCACACGCTTAACCGGGGAGCTGTTTTTT
D: -
J: TRBJ2-2
V: TRBV7-6
size: -

CDR3: CAISESLGTGRSYEQYF
DNA: TGTGCCATCAGTGAGTCACTCGGGACAGGGAGAAGCTACGAGCAGTACTTC
D: TRBD1
J: TRBJ2-7
V: TRBV10-3
size: -

CDR3: CASSYSGTDIDYGYTF
DNA: TGTGCCAGCAGTTATTCCGGGACAGACATAGACTATGGCTACACCTTC
D: TRBD1
J: TRBJ1-2
V: TRBV6-5
size: -

CDR3: CASSDAGLVGETQYF
DNA: TGTGCCAGCAGTGACGCGGGACTAGTGGGGGAGACCCAGTACTTC
D: TRBD2
J: TRBJ2-5
V: TRBV2
size: -

CDR3: CATSGFPLAGDTQYF
DNA: TGTGCCACCAGTGGATTCCCACTAGCGGGGGATACGCAGTATTTT
D: TRBD2
J: TRBJ2-3
V: TRBV24-1
size: -

CDR3: CASSYSDSSTDTQYF
DNA: TGTGCCAGCAGTTACTCGGACAGCAGCACAGATACGCAGTATTTT
D: -
J: TRBJ2-3
V: TRBV6-5
size: -

CDR3: CASSALGGTNEKLFF
DNA: TGTGCCAGCAGTGCACTTGGGGGGACTAATGAAAAACTGTTTTTT
D: -
J: TRBJ1-4
V: TRBV2
size: -

CDR3: CASTPGAYNEQFF
DNA: TGTGCCAGCACCCCCGGAGCCTACAATGAGCAGTTCTTC
D: -
J: TRBJ2-1
V: TRBV28
size: -

CDR3: CASSDWTGGSGNTIYF
DNA: TGTGCCAGCAGCGACTGGACAGGGGGCTCTGGAAACACCATATATTTT
D: TRBD1
J: TRBJ1-3
V: TRBV9
size: few

CDR3: CASTPGTGFSSPLHF
DNA: TGTGCCAGCACCCCCGGGACAGGTTTTAGTTCACCCCTCCACTTT
D: TRBD1
J: TRBJ1-6
V: TRBV5-8
size: once

CDR3: CASSLNRNNEQFF
DNA: TGTGCCAGCAGCTTGAACAGGAACAATGAGCAGTTCTTC
D: -
J: TRBJ2-1
V: TRBV5-5
size: -

CDR3: CASSAGGDTQYF
DNA: TGTGCCAGCTCCGCGGGTGGGGATACGCAGTATTTT
D: -
J: TRBJ2-3
V: TRBV18
size: -

CDR3: CASSIDRGPSTDTQYF
DNA: TGTGCCAGTAGTATCGACAGGGGCCCTAGCACAGATACGCAGTATTTT
D: TRBD1
J: TRBJ2-3
V: TRBV19
size: -

CDR3: CASSELGTISGAKETQYF
DNA: TGTGCCAGCAGTGAACTGGGCACAATTAGCGGCGCTAAAGAGACCCAGTACTTC
D: -
J: TRBJ2-5
V: TRBV2
size: -

CDR3: CASSFTGFTEAFF
DNA: TGTGCCAGCAGCTTTACAGGGTTCACTGAAGCTTTCTTT
D: -
J: TRBJ1-1
V: TRBV11-3
size: -

CDR3: CASSPQGYQPQHF
DNA: TGTGCCAGCAGCCCCCAGGGGTATCAGCCCCAGCATTTT
D: -
J: TRBJ1-5
V: TRBV16
size: -

CDR3: CASGLGTSGSEQFF
DNA: TGTGCTAGTGGTTTGGGGACTAGCGGGAGTGAGCAGTTCTTC
D: TRBD2
J: TRBJ2-1
V: TRBV12-5
size: once

CDR3: CAWSVGTFYSGNTIYF
DNA: TGTGCCTGGAGTGTAGGGACATTCTACTCTGGAAACACCATATATTTT
D: -
J: TRBJ1-3
V: TRBV30
size: -

CDR3: CASSLVAGGNIQYF
DNA: TGTGCCAGCAGCTTGGTTGCAGGGGGGAACATTCAGTACTTC
D: -
J: TRBJ2-4
V: TRBV11-3
size: -

CDR3: CASSEPGQRYTDTQYF
DNA: TGTGCCAGCAGCGAGCCGGGACAGAGGTACACAGATACGCAGTATTTT
D: TRBD1
J: TRBJ2-3
V: TRBV9
size: -

CDR3: CASSPLTGTSAYNEQFF
DNA: TGTGCCAGCAGCCCACTCACCGGGACTAGCGCATACAATGAGCAGTTCTTC
D: TRBD2
J: TRBJ2-1
V: TRBV14
size: -

CDR3: CASSQGRTGGSYNSPLHF
DNA: TGCGCCAGCAGCCAAGGCCGGACAGGGGGCTCCTATAATTCACCCCTCCACTTT
D: TRBD1
J: TRBJ1-6
V: TRBV4-1
size: -

CDR3: CSVFQGGTEAFF
DNA: TGCAGCGTTTTCCAGGGAGGTACTGAAGCTTTCTTT
D: -
J: TRBJ1-1
V: TRBV29-1
size: -

CDR3: CASSWGRDRIYF
DNA: TGTGCCAGCAGCTGGGGCCGGGACAGGATATATTTT
D: TRBD1
J: TRBJ1-3
V: TRBV12-3/TRBV12-4
size: -

CDR3: CSVERLAGWPGELFF
DNA: TGCAGCGTTGAACGACTAGCGGGCTGGCCCGGGGAGCTGTTTTTT
D: TRBD2
J: TRBJ2-2
V: TRBV29-1
size: -

CDR3: CASSQQGRFTDTQYF
DNA: TGTGCCAGCAGCCAGCAGGGTCGTTTCACAGATACGCAGTATTTT
D: -
J: TRBJ2-3
V: TRBV3-1/TRBV3-2
size: -

CDR3: CASSATSGRAGYNEQFF
DNA: TGTGCCAGCAGTGCCACTAGCGGGAGGGCCGGATACAATGAGCAGTTCTTC
D: TRBD2
J: TRBJ2-1
V: TRBV6-1
size: -